These T cell receptor beta chains were read from a single sample in a study of CD8 T cells in Susac syndrome. TCRdb recomputed calls from the immunoSEQ multiplex PCR reads with MiXCR, one row per CDR3 protein. The sample includes 150,000 to 200,000 distinct CDR3 sequences, around 94% seen only once; the top ten take around 0.14%. Sequenced sample: CD4+ T cells from PBMCs. These receptors were obtained from a human donor in good health. CDR3s include the opening cysteine and the closing phenylalanine or tryptophan. A D gene is named only where the DNA matches it firmly. Rows may omit the clone size; those that give it use once, few, many or a size class.

>NA|NA|TRBV7-9|TRBJ1-2
CASSPIAIRDYTF
TGTGCCAGCAGCCCCATAGCTATACGGGACTACACCTTC
>NA|TRBD2|TRBV12-3/TRBV12-4|TRBJ2-1
CASTIRGGEQFF
TGTGCCAGCACCATCCGGGGGGGTGAGCAGTTCTTC
>NA|NA|TRBV3-1|TRBJ1-2
CASSPGHQSNYGYTF
TGTGCCAGCAGCCCGGGACATCAATCTAACTATGGCTACACCTTC
>NA|NA|TRBV7-3|TRBJ2-3
CASSYGRADTQYF
TGTGCCAGCAGCTACGGCCGGGCAGATACGCAGTATTTT
>NA|TRBD2|TRBV20-1|TRBJ2-1
CSAYHSSGGANEQFF
TGCAGTGCCTACCATTCTAGCGGGGGGGCCAATGAGCAGTTCTTC
>once|NA|TRBV5-6|TRBJ1-6
CASSLRGQESPLHF
TGTGCCAGCAGCTTGAGGGGCCAGGAGTCACCCCTCCACTTT
>NA|TRBD1|TRBV5-4|TRBJ2-7
CASSGRDRGGYEQYF
TGTGCCAGCAGCGGCCGGGACAGGGGGGGCTACGAGCAGTACTTC
>NA|NA|TRBV9|TRBJ2-7
CASSVGAAVYEQYF
TGTGCCAGCAGCGTAGGGGCGGCAGTCTACGAGCAGTACTTC
>NA|TRBD1|TRBV14|TRBJ2-5
CASSQGGYRGETQYF
TGTGCCAGCAGCCAAGGAGGGTACAGGGGCGAGACCCAGTACTTC
>once|NA|TRBV7-8|TRBJ1-5
CASNGARLNQPQHF
TGTGCCAGCAACGGCGCCAGGCTCAATCAGCCCCAGCATTTT
>NA|NA|TRBV21-1|TRBJ1-6
CASSNSPLHF
TGTGCCAGCAGCAATTCACCCCTCCACTTT
>NA|NA|TRBV7-2|TRBJ2-3
CASTSSTDTQYF
TGTGCCAGCACCTCTAGCACAGATACGCAGTATTTT
>NA|NA|TRBV6-5|TRBJ1-2
CASRVGRAYGYTF
TGTGCCAGCAGGGTCGGCAGGGCCTATGGCTACACCTTC
>NA|NA|TRBV18|TRBJ1-1
CASSPQTANTEAFF
TGTGCCAGCTCACCACAGACAGCGAACACTGAAGCTTTCTTT
>NA|NA|TRBV7-2|TRBJ2-7
CASSSSAYEQYF
TGTGCCAGCAGCTCCTCGGCGTACGAGCAGTACTTC
>once|NA|TRBV4-3|TRBJ2-3
CASSQGVPGSTDTQYF
TGCGCCAGCAGCCAAGGCGTTCCAGGATCAACAGATACGCAGTATTTT
>NA|NA|TRBV25-1|TRBJ2-1
CASSEEVSYNEQFF
TGTGCCAGCAGTGAGGAAGTCTCCTACAATGAGCAGTTCTTC
>NA|NA|TRBV15|TRBJ1-5
CATSRGEGYSNQPQHF
TGTGCCACCAGCAGAGGGGAGGGCTATAGCAATCAGCCCCAGCATTTT
>NA|TRBD2|TRBV2|TRBJ2-5
CASSEGLAGEETQYF
TGTGCCAGCAGTGAGGGGCTAGCGGGGGAAGAGACCCAGTACTTC
>NA|NA|TRBV29-1|TRBJ1-1
CSARTPQNTEAFF
TGCAGCGCAAGGACACCACAGAACACTGAAGCTTTCTTT
>NA|NA|TRBV6-5|TRBJ1-6
CASSSSPGTSSYNSPLHF
TGTGCCAGCAGTTCAAGTCCAGGGACGAGCTCCTATAATTCACCCCTCCACTTT
>NA|NA|TRBV2|TRBJ2-3
CASSETLSTDTQYF
TGTGCCAGCAGTGAAACCCTAAGCACAGATACGCAGTATTTT
>once|NA|TRBV27|TRBJ1-6
CASSLSVHSPLHF
TGTGCCAGCAGTTTATCGGTGCATTCACCCCTCCACTTT
>NA|NA|TRBV7-9|TRBJ1-1
CASSFPSRLNTEAFF
TGTGCCAGCAGCTTCCCCTCCCGGCTGAACACTGAAGCTTTCTTT
>NA|NA|TRBV5-1|TRBJ2-5
CASSTGTVFEETQYF
TGCGCCAGCAGCACCGGGACGGTGTTCGAAGAGACCCAGTACTTC
>NA|TRBD2|TRBV20-1|TRBJ2-7
CSAPGLAGTYEQYF
TGCAGTGCCCCTGGACTAGCGGGAACCTACGAGCAGTACTTC
>NA|NA|TRBV3-1|TRBJ1-6
CASSQDIPDSPLHF
TGTGCCAGCAGCCAAGATATTCCTGATTCACCCCTCCACTTT
>NA|NA|TRBV29-1|TRBJ1-2
CSVVRGATPNGYTF
TGCAGCGTTGTCCGGGGGGCAACCCCCAATGGCTACACCTTC
>NA|NA|TRBV6-5|TRBJ1-5
CASSYFRTADSNQPQHF
TGTGCCAGCAGTTACTTCCGAACGGCGGATAGCAATCAGCCCCAGCATTTT
>NA|NA|TRBV3-1|TRBJ2-7
CASSQVGGAEQYF
TGTGCCAGCAGCCAAGTGGGGGGCGCCGAGCAGTACTTC
>once|TRBD2|TRBV5-6|TRBJ2-1
CASSWGLAGASTYNEQFF
TGTGCCAGCAGCTGGGGACTAGCGGGGGCCTCCACCTACAATGAGCAGTTCTTC
>NA|NA|TRBV9|TRBJ1-2
CASSVAAAGNYGYTF
TGTGCCAGCAGCGTAGCGGCGGCAGGGAATTATGGCTACACCTTC
>NA|NA|TRBV20-1|TRBJ1-1
CSARRWNTEAFF
TGCAGTGCTCGAAGGTGGAACACTGAAGCTTTCTTT
>NA|NA|TRBV30|TRBJ2-3
CAWSLIWDTQYF
TGTGCCTGGAGTCTTATCTGGGATACGCAGTATTTT
>NA|TRBD2|TRBV2|TRBJ2-1
CASLLAGPYDEQFF
TGTGCCAGTCTACTAGCGGGGCCCTACGATGAGCAGTTCTTC
>NA|NA|TRBV3-1|TRBJ1-2
CASRSSRTIYGYTF
TGTGCCAGCAGATCAAGCAGGACCATCTATGGCTACACCTTC
>few|TRBD1|TRBV5-5|TRBJ2-7
CASSLDRDEQYF
TGTGCCAGCAGCTTAGACAGGGACGAGCAGTACTTC
>NA|TRBD1|TRBV2|TRBJ2-1
CASSEVPGGLSYNEQFF
TGTGCCAGCAGTGAAGTTCCAGGGGGTCTCTCCTACAATGAGCAGTTCTTC
>NA|NA|TRBV6-6|TRBJ2-3
CASSYSKDTQYF
TGTGCCAGCAGTTACTCGAAAGATACGCAGTATTTT
>NA|TRBD1|TRBV6-1|TRBJ1-5
CASSRTSGTGLQPQHF
TGTGCCAGCAGCCGGACCTCCGGGACAGGGCTTCAGCCCCAGCATTTT
>NA|TRBD1|TRBV29-1|TRBJ1-2
CSVDAAGGGYGYTF
TGCAGCGTTGACGCCGCAGGGGGCGGGTATGGCTACACCTTC
>NA|NA|TRBV6-2/TRBV6-3|TRBJ2-7
CASSYPQGDYEQYF
TGTGCCAGCAGTTACCCCCAGGGCGACTACGAGCAGTACTTC
>NA|NA|TRBV20-1|TRBJ2-7
CSARPASVFEQYF
TGCAGTGCTAGACCGGCTAGCGTCTTCGAGCAGTACTTC
>once|NA|TRBV2|TRBJ2-5
CASSGHGTQYF
TGTGCCAGCAGTGGACACGGGACCCAGTACTTC
>NA|NA|TRBV7-9|TRBJ1-1
CASRGDSTIEAFF
TGTGCCAGCAGGGGAGACAGCACCATCGAAGCTTTCTTT
>NA|NA|TRBV29-1|TRBJ1-5
CSVRASNQPQHF
TGCAGCGTTAGGGCTAGCAATCAGCCCCAGCATTTT
>once|NA|TRBV21-1|TRBJ1-6
CASSKGESPLHF
TGTGCCAGCAGCAAAGGGGAATCACCCCTCCACTTT
>once|NA|TRBV28|TRBJ2-3
CASSEQGRGTDTQYF
TGTGCCAGCAGTGAACAGGGGAGGGGCACAGATACGCAGTATTTT
>NA|TRBD2|TRBV4-3|TRBJ2-1
CASSQAGGSSYNEQFF
TGCGCCAGCAGCCAAGCGGGGGGGAGCTCCTACAATGAGCAGTTCTTC
>NA|NA|TRBV30|TRBJ1-2
CAWRDTGTHGYTF
TGTGCCTGGAGGGACACAGGGACACATGGCTACACCTTC
>NA|NA|TRBV20-1|TRBJ2-5
CSVNPGQETQYF
TGCAGTGTAAACCCCGGGCAAGAGACCCAGTACTTC
>NA|NA|TRBV2|TRBJ2-3
CASSGVTSTDTQYF
TGTGCCAGCAGTGGTGTGACTAGTACCGATACGCAGTATTTT
>NA|NA|TRBV5-1|TRBJ2-1
CASSFRGNNEQFF
TGCGCCAGCAGCTTTCGAGGGAACAATGAGCAGTTCTTC